Below, one T cell receptor (beta chain) is given with its context. Its antigen remains unidentified. A multiplex PCR was run with 60 Vbeta primers and 13 Jbeta primers. Sequencing used immunoSEQ multiplex PCR; TCRdb keeps in-frame clones, though not all of them. Of fewer than 85,000 clones in the sample, around 65% were seen once. The data are from a study of cytomegalovirus exposure and HLA in healthy donors. Study-level findings and limits: Rare TCR sequences predominated, though certain public TCRs were found in many donors. TCR beta chain V- and J-gene trimming was linked, in a later analysis, to a missense variant in DCLRE1C. Later work showed greater clonal expansion in HLA-associated TCR beta chains than in equally common others.

The material sequenced was PBMCs. The source is a man between 60 and 70 years old in good health and CMV-seropositive.

The chain's CDR3 is CASSATSNEQFF. In DNA form, the CDR3 reads TGTGCCAGCAGCGCGACTAGTAATGAGCAGTTCTTC. The genes are TRBV2 and TRBJ2-1; perhaps TRBD2 as D (6 bases). The CDR3 totals 12 residues. The germline CDR1 and CDR2 sequences are SNHLY and FYNNEI. Trimming cost V 6 bases and J 7 bases, with 10 bases left between them.